This passage covers 18 T cell receptor beta chains from one sample sequenced in a study of T cell responses to AZD1222 COVID-19 vaccine. Repertoires were generated with immunoSEQ multiplex PCR, while TCRdb's copy carries only in-frame clones and drops some. The table shows about 150,000 clones, with 85% to 95% occurring only once. This sample comprised peripheral blood, obtained on day 0 of AZD1222 vaccination. These receptors were collected from an adult in good health.

The rearrangement joins TRBV18 to TRBJ2-2, with a weak D call TRBD1 (6 bases). This CDR3 contains 15 residues. V lost 4 bases and J 4 bases, leaving 13 bases between the germline ends. Germline CDR1 KGHSH, CDR2 LQKENI. The CDR3 DNA reads TGTGCCAGCTCACTACAACAGGGAACCACCGGGGAGCTGTTTTTT. Translation: CASSLQQGTTGELFF.

This clone has only one observation. V gene TRBV5-1 combines with J gene TRBJ2-3; D possibly corresponds to TRBD1 (5 bases). Trimming removed 4 bases from V and 1 base from J, with 16 bases in between. CDR1 is SGHRS, CDR2 YFSETQ, per germline. The CDR3 is 16 residues long. CDR3 sequence reads: CASSPGGRVGTDTQYF. The CDR3, as DNA: TGCGCCAGCAGCCCAGGTGGCAGGGTGGGCACAGATACGCAGTATTTT.

The V and J genes are TRBV6-2 or TRBV6-3 and TRBJ2-2; D is ambiguous. The CDR3 covers 12 residues. V was cut by 1 base and J by 7 bases, with 4 bases left in between. Looked up from germline, CDR1 is MNHEY and CDR2 is SVGEGT. DNA of the CDR3: TGTGCCAGCAGTTACTTCGGCGGGGAGCTGTTTTTT. Translated: CASSYFGGELFF.

The chain uses TRBV11-3 and TRBJ2-1; TRBD2 matches at 11 bases. After removal of 1 base from V and 5 bases from J, the junction contained 10 bases not matched to a gene. The CDR3 loop spans 18 amino acids. Germline V CDR1 and CDR2: SGHNT, YENEEA. For the CDR3, the DNA is TGTGCCAGCAGCTTAGGAGGAAGGCTAGCGGGGGGCCACAATGAGCAGTTCTTC. This translates into CASSLGGRLAGGHNEQFF.

The chain carries TRBV6-1 and TRBJ1-3, with a possible D match to TRBD1 (6 bases). Looked up from germline, CDR1 is MNHNS and CDR2 is SASEGT. V was clipped by 8 bases and J by 1 base, with 6 bases between them. The CDR3 is 12 residues long. CDR3 nucleotide sequence: TGTGCCAGCCAGGGGTCTGGAAACACCATATATTTT. Translation gives CASQGSGNTIYF.

The J gene is TRBJ2-7, the V gene TRBV6-6; possibly TRBD2 for D (6 bases). Germline assignment: CDR1 MNHNY and CDR2 SVGAGI (reference sequence). V lost 5 bases, J lost 1 base, and 15 bases lay in between. The CDR3 runs 15 residues. As DNA, the CDR3 is TGTGCCAGCAGTCCGGTAAGGGGACTTTCCTACGAGCAGTACTTC. This translates into CASSPVRGLSYEQYF.

This clone was picked up a small number of times. The chain has TRBV3-1 (or the pseudogene TRBV3-2) and TRBJ1-2, with D unresolved. Trimming removed 4 bases at V and 10 bases at J, with 16 bases between. This CDR3 is built from 13 residues. Germline CDR1 is LGHDT and CDR2 is YNNKEL (reference sequence). The CDR3 DNA is TGTGCCAGCAGCCGTGCGGCGGACCGCTACTACACCTTC. Encoded protein: CASSRAADRYYTF.

The rearrangement links TRBV3-1 (or the pseudogene TRBV3-2) to TRBJ1-5; D is possibly TRBD1 (6 bases). V lost 0 bases and J 5 bases, leaving 11 bases between the germline ends. Germline V gene sequence: CDR1 LGHDT, CDR2 YNNKEL (reference sequence). The CDR3 has 15 residues. The CDR3 sequence: CASSQDRGGHQPQHF. CDR3 coding DNA: TGTGCCAGCAGCCAAGACAGGGGAGGGCATCAGCCCCAGCATTTT.

Written as DNA, the CDR3 is TGTGTCGGGGCCGGAGGGGAAGCTTTCTTT. Protein sequence: CVGAGGEAFF. The chain links TRBV30 to TRBJ1-1; D perhaps matches TRBD1 (5 bases). Germline V gene data show CDR1 as GTSNPN and CDR2 as SVGIG (reference sequence). The length of the CDR3 is 10 residues.

About this clone: Other nucleotide sequences in the sample specify the same CDR3. The V call is TRBV18, the J call TRBJ2-5; D remains unclear. Trimming stripped 0 bases from V and 1 base from J, with 6 bases between. CDR3 length equals 14 residues. From germline, CDR1 is KGHSH and CDR2 LQKENI. The DNA of the CDR3 is TGTGCCAGCTCACCACCCGGCCTCCAAGAGACCCAGTACTTC. It encodes CASSPPGLQETQYF.

V is TRBV9 and J is TRBJ1-2, with D perhaps matching TRBD1 (5 bases). Looked up from germline, CDR1 is SGDLS and CDR2 is YYNGEE. Trimming stripped 2 bases from V and 5 bases from J, with 13 bases between. The CDR3 has 14 residues. DNA for the CDR3: TGTGCCAGCAGCGTTCGGGACGGTGGATATGGCTACACCTTC. It specifies CASSVRDGGYGYTF.

V is TRBV6-2 or TRBV6-3 and J is TRBJ1-1, with D hard to call. Trimming pared 8 bases from V and 1 base from J, leaving 11 bases between. Germline V gives CDR1 MNHEY, CDR2 SVGEGT. The CDR3 sequence is 13 residues long. CDR3 nucleotide sequence: TGTGCCAGCGGCCGAGTCTCGAACACTGAAGCTTTCTTT. It translates to CASGRVSNTEAFF.

The rearrangement uses TRBV4-2 and TRBJ2-7; TRBD2 matches 9 bases. The trim removed 3 bases at V and 4 bases at J, leaving 13 bases unmatched. Germline values: CDR1 LGHNA, CDR2 YNFKEQ. This CDR3 comprises 17 residues. Here the CDR3 reads CASSQMTGLAGLYEQYF. In nucleotides, the CDR3 is TGTGCCAGCAGCCAGATGACCGGTCTAGCGGGGTTATACGAGCAGTACTTC.

The chain combines TRBV18 with TRBJ1-2; maybe TRBD1 (6 bases). Trimming cost V 2 bases and J 4 bases, with 14 bases left between them. This CDR3 comprises 15 residues. Germline V gene sequence: CDR1 KGHSH, CDR2 LQKENI. CDR3 nucleotide sequence: TGTGCCAGCTCACCATCGTGGACAGAGATCTATGGCTACACCTTC. Translation: CASSPSWTEIYGYTF.

The DNA for the CDR3 is TGTGCCAGAAGCCCCTTCTCACGGGACAATGAGCAGTTCTTC. Translating it yields CARSPFSRDNEQFF. V gene TRBV5-3 combines with J gene TRBJ2-1; D gene ambiguous. TRBV5-3 is an ORF, and what it does is uncertain. CDR3 size: 14 residues. V was cut by 4 bases and J by 5 bases, with 13 bases left in between.

The chain is built from TRBV18 and TRBJ2-5; D is possibly TRBD1 (5 bases). CDR1 is KGHSH, CDR2 LQKENI, per germline. CDR3 size: 14 residues. Trimming removed 4 bases at V and 3 bases at J, with 12 bases between. CDR3 DNA: TGTGCCAGCTCACAAGGTGCCAGGGAAGAGACCCAGTACTTC. It translates to CASSQGAREETQYF.

V is TRBV18 and J is TRBJ2-7; TRBD2 matches at 13 bases. This CDR3 region has 14 residues. The ends lost 4 bases at V and 6 bases at J; junction bases unmatched: 3. CDR1 KGHSH and CDR2 LQKENI come from the germline V gene. As DNA, the CDR3 is TGTGCCAGCTCACAGGGACTAGCGGGGTCCGAGCAGTACTTC. It yields the protein CASSQGLAGSEQYF.

The J gene is TRBJ1-2, the V gene TRBV6-5, with D perhaps TRBD1 (5 bases). The CDR3 is 13 residues long. CDR1 and CDR2 from the germline V gene are MNHEY and SVGAGI. Trimming removed 8 bases at V and 7 bases at J, with 17 bases between. This CDR3 reads CASLVPGGSGYTF. In DNA, the CDR3 is TGTGCCAGCTTAGTCCCCGGGGGGTCTGGCTACACCTTC.